The following is a TCR beta chain sequence with its context. The antigen remains undetermined. The record originates from a study of immune heterogeneity within non-small cell lung tumors. Study-wide background: Tumor histology was classified as squamous cell carcinoma in a few cases, non-squamous carcinoma in 10 and not otherwise specified in 1. Study-wide results and limits: Local clonality of T cells correlated moderately yet significantly with local tumor mutational burden (R roughly 0.35).

Per sample, around 600 ng of bulk tumor genomic DNA was the template used. Biopsies, several per primary tumor and spaced far apart, were collected during surgery. The study cohort was described as untreated, and its members had newly diagnosed non-small cell lung cancer. They went on to have curative surgery. It was newly diagnosed non-small cell lung cancer patients having surgery with curative intent who served as donors. Multiplex PCR with 32 V and 13 J primers amplified TCR beta CDR3. TCRdb independently ran MiXCR on the multiplex PCR reads; one entry per CDR3 protein. The sample shows approximately 19,000 distinct CDR3 sequences, 28% of them seen only once. Germline V gene data show CDR1 as MNHNS and CDR2 as SASEGT. This CDR3 is built from 15 residues. The V end was cut by 5 bases, the J end by 3 bases, with 14 bases between.

The sample was lung tumor tissue. The V gene is TRBV6-1, the J gene TRBJ2-1; weak D call: TRBD1 (6 bases). This sequence originates from a man in his forties with non-small cell lung cancer. CDR3 sequence: CASSPRQVGYNEQFF. CDR3 nucleotides: TGTGCCAGCAGTCCCCGACAGGTGGGCTACAATGAGCAGTTCTTC.